This T cell receptor beta chain originates from a study of human T cells and chemical hapten exposure. Trimming shortened V by 5 bases and J by 5 bases, and 9 bases separated the two germline ends. Germline V gene sequence: CDR1 PRHDT, CDR2 FYEKMQ (reference sequence). The CDR3 is made up of 13 amino acids. TCRdb ran MiXCR on the RACE reads and lists one entry per CDR3 protein. The table records approximately 89,000 distinct CDR3 sequences, more than 6.5% of them present only once. Time point in this sample: patch test 2, 6 weeks after DPC sensitization. Sample treatment: therapeutic diphenylcyclopropenone sensitization with weekly scalp DPC. The drawing of blood occurred before each patch test was applied. From whole blood left unfractionated, total RNA was extracted. General study points: With regard to DPC sensitization, TCRs above 1 in 1000 frequency did not change.

This clonotype was recorded at least ten times. What it binds is not known. The material was whole blood, obtained in connection with sensitization to the hapten diphenylcyclopropenone (DPC). This TCR was recovered from a young woman with alopecia areata. Some clones in this sample may be carry-over from other donors' samples. This chain links TRBV13 with TRBJ1-4; possible D gene TRBD1, 5 bases. The DNA of the CDR3 is TGTGCCAGCAGCAGGGGAGGCAATGAAAAACTGTTTTTT. Translating it yields CASSRGGNEKLFF.